Listed below are T cell receptor beta chains from one sample, sequenced in a study of Ad26.COV2.S vaccination and SARS-CoV-2 variants. The data were produced by immunoSEQ multiplex PCR, yet TCRdb's version contains in-frame clones alone and is incomplete. The table lists fewer than 400,000 clones, around 83% of them singletons. The sample consisted of peripheral blood, taken in a trial of Ad26.COV2.S vaccine versus placebo. The receptors were gathered from a person between 18 and 65 years old who received the Ad26.COV2.S COVID-19 vaccine or a placebo. Both conserved end residues are part of each CDR3. The order of the fields is D gene, J gene, clone size, CDR3 length, V gene, CDR3 protein, CDR3 DNA. D genes are given only for firm matches. Rows give clone size only sometimes, using once, few, many, or a class for an expanded clone.

>.|TRBJ1-4|.|15|TRBV6-6
CASSYKSGTNEKLFF
TGTGCCAGCAGTTATAAAAGTGGTACAAATGAAAAACTGTTTTTT
>TRBD2|TRBJ2-6|.|20|TRBV3-1/TRBV3-2
CASSQALGLAGGRGANVLTF
TGTGCCAGCAGCCAAGCCCTGGGACTAGCGGGGGGGCGTGGGGCCAACGTCCTGACTTTC
>TRBD2|TRBJ2-3|.|18|TRBV7-2
CASSLKVRLAGSTDTQYF
TGTGCCAGCAGCTTAAAGGTCAGGCTAGCGGGTAGCACAGATACGCAGTATTTT
>TRBD2|TRBJ2-1|few|15|TRBV5-1
CASSLKLAGDNEQFF
TGCGCCAGCAGCTTAAAACTAGCGGGGGACAATGAGCAGTTCTTC
>.|TRBJ1-5|.|15|TRBV18
CASSPTGGSNQPQHF
TGTGCCAGCTCACCAACGGGGGGAAGCAATCAGCCCCAGCATTTT
>TRBD1|TRBJ1-5|.|16|TRBV7-2
CASSPRTGSTNQPQHF
TGTGCCAGCAGCCCACGGACAGGGTCAACTAATCAGCCCCAGCATTTT
>.|TRBJ2-1|.|12|TRBV10-1
CASSEPGVEQFF
TGCGCCAGCAGTGAGCCCGGGGTTGAGCAGTTCTTC
>.|TRBJ1-2|.|13|TRBV19
CASSTLTGSGYTF
TGTGCCAGTAGTACCCTTACAGGGAGTGGCTACACCTTC
>.|TRBJ1-6|.|17|TRBV4-2
CASSQGWGAQVSSPLHF
TGTGCCAGCAGCCAAGGTTGGGGGGCGCAGGTAAGCTCACCCCTCCACTTT
>.|TRBJ1-5|.|13|TRBV29-1
CSVASRENQPQHF
TGCAGCGTTGCAAGCAGGGAGAATCAGCCCCAGCATTTT
>.|TRBJ2-3|once|17|TRBV5-1
CASSLGYATTSTDTQYF
TGCGCCAGCAGCCTAGGTTATGCCACTACTAGCACAGATACGCAGTATTTT
>TRBD1|TRBJ1-2|.|15|TRBV7-2
CASSPGQGAGYGYTF
TGTGCCAGCAGCCCGGGACAGGGGGCTGGCTATGGCTACACCTTC
>.|TRBJ2-6|.|18|TRBV5-7
CASSLYAQGRPGANVLTF
TGTGCCAGCAGCTTATATGCACAGGGGAGGCCTGGGGCCAACGTCCTGACTTTC
>.|TRBJ1-1|.|12|TRBV2
CASTGDVTEAFF
TGTGCCAGCACCGGGGACGTCACTGAAGCTTTCTTT
>.|TRBJ1-2|.|12|TRBV29-1
CSVGYEGAGYTF
TGCAGCGTTGGCTATGAGGGCGCTGGCTACACCTTC
>.|TRBJ1-1|.|10|TRBV6-1
CASSESWAFF
TGTGCCAGCAGTGAATCTTGGGCTTTCTTT
>TRBD1|TRBJ2-7|.|14|TRBV6-5
CASRPGTGTHEQYF
TGTGCCAGCAGACCCGGGACAGGGACCCACGAGCAGTACTTC
>TRBD1|TRBJ1-2|.|13|TRBV20-1
CSASNRGGYGYTF
TGCAGTGCTAGTAACAGGGGAGGGTATGGCTACACCTTC
>.|TRBJ2-5|.|14|TRBV9
CASSVAPREETQYF
TGTGCCAGCAGCGTAGCCCCCAGGGAAGAGACCCAGTACTTC
>.|TRBJ2-7|.|17|TRBV4-1
CASSQGGILKPSYEQYF
TGCGCCAGCAGCCAAGGGGGCATACTTAAACCGTCCTACGAGCAGTACTTC
>TRBD2|TRBJ2-5|.|17|TRBV9
CASSVGPAGGPQETQYF
TGTGCCAGCAGCGTAGGTCCGGCGGGGGGGCCGCAAGAGACCCAGTACTTC
>.|TRBJ1-5|.|14|TRBV7-2
CASSLRVSGQPQHF
TGTGCCAGCAGCTTAAGGGTTAGCGGTCAGCCCCAGCATTTT
>TRBD1|TRBJ2-7|.|15|TRBV10-1
CATCIQGAFSYEQYF
TGCGCCACCTGTATTCAGGGGGCGTTTTCCTACGAGCAGTACTTC
>.|TRBJ2-1|.|15|TRBV6-5
CASSMNRGGYNEQFF
TGTGCCAGCAGCATGAACAGGGGGGGCTACAATGAGCAGTTCTTC
>.|TRBJ2-2|.|12|TRBV6-1
CASSLNTGELFF
TGTGCCAGCAGTTTGAACACCGGGGAGCTGTTTTTT
>.|TRBJ1-1|.|16|TRBV20-1
CSASPLEAGWYTEAFF
TGCAGTGCTAGTCCCCTAGAGGCAGGGTGGTACACTGAAGCTTTCTTT
>.|TRBJ2-6|.|16|TRBV24-1
CAIQDNSDSGANVLTF
TGTGCCATACAGGATAACTCTGACTCTGGGGCCAACGTCCTGACTTTC
>TRBD2|TRBJ2-2|few|16|TRBV27
CASTPGTSVNTGELFF
TGTGCCAGCACGCCAGGGACTAGCGTCAACACCGGGGAGCTGTTTTTT
>.|TRBJ1-4|.|15|TRBV2
CASILKGLVNEKLFF
TGTGCCAGCATTCTCAAGGGGTTGGTGAATGAAAAACTGTTTTTT
>TRBD1|TRBJ1-2|.|13|TRBV3-1/TRBV3-2
CASSLQGNYGYTF
TGTGCCAGCAGCTTACAGGGGAACTATGGCTACACCTTC
>.|TRBJ2-7|few|15|TRBV5-6
CASSFGGSPGDEQYF
TGTGCCAGCAGCTTTGGGGGAAGCCCAGGCGACGAGCAGTACTTC
>.|TRBJ1-2|.|14|TRBV7-2
CASSFRGSKDGYTF
TGTGCCAGCAGCTTCAGGGGTTCAAAGGATGGCTACACCTTC
>.|TRBJ2-6|once|14|TRBV7-2
CASSLRPGANVLTF
TGTGCCAGCAGCCTCCGGCCGGGGGCCAACGTCCTGACTTTC
>TRBD2|TRBJ2-1|.|16|TRBV7-2
CASSPRGLAGGYEQFF
TGTGCCAGCAGCCCCCGGGGACTAGCGGGGGGGTATGAGCAGTTCTTC
>.|TRBJ1-6|.|16|TRBV4-3
CASSPAQGMRNSPLHF
TGCGCCAGCAGCCCGGCGCAGGGAATGAGGAATTCACCCCTCCACTTT
>TRBD1|TRBJ1-6|.|18|TRBV5-1
CASSGKPSRGRNNSPLHF
TGCGCCAGCAGCGGAAAACCAAGCAGGGGGCGAAATAATTCACCCCTCCACTTT
>.|TRBJ2-7|.|16|TRBV27
CASSLLGGRSPYEQYF
TGTGCCAGCAGTTTATTGGGCGGGCGGTCCCCCTACGAGCAGTACTTC
>TRBD1|TRBJ1-6|.|13|TRBV6-4
CASSRTGDSPLHF
TGTGCCAGCAGTAGGACAGGGGATTCACCCCTCCACTTT
>TRBD1|TRBJ2-7|.|18|TRBV5-1
CASSFRNAYRDRDYEQYF
TGCGCCAGCAGCTTCCGGAACGCTTACCGGGACAGGGACTACGAGCAGTACTTC
>.|TRBJ1-4|.|14|TRBV18
CASSPPGGDEKLFF
TGTGCCAGCTCACCACCGGGGGGAGATGAAAAACTGTTTTTT
>.|TRBJ1-5|once|14|TRBV5-4
CASSLGGGNQPQHF
TGTGCCAGCAGCTTGGGGGGCGGGAATCAGCCCCAGCATTTT
>.|TRBJ1-2|.|14|TRBV7-8
CASSRRDTLYGYTF
TGTGCCAGCAGCCGCCGGGACACCCTCTATGGCTACACCTTC
>.|TRBJ1-5|once|14|TRBV4-3
CASSQSDSNQPQHF
TGCGCCAGCAGCCAATCGGACAGCAATCAGCCCCAGCATTTT
>.|TRBJ1-6|once|15|TRBV6-2/TRBV6-3
CASSRTGKFDSPLHF
TGTGCCAGCAGCCGTACAGGGAAATTCGATTCACCCCTCCACTTT
>TRBD1|TRBJ2-3|.|14|TRBV28
CASRLDRVGDTQYF
TGTGCCAGCAGGTTAGACAGGGTGGGAGATACGCAGTATTTT
>.|TRBJ2-1|.|15|TRBV10-3
CAISEALGGLNEQFF
TGTGCCATCAGTGAAGCACTAGGAGGATTGAATGAGCAGTTCTTC
>TRBD2|TRBJ2-3|.|15|TRBV5-4
CASSISGGSTDTQYF
TGTGCCAGCAGCATTTCGGGGGGGAGCACAGATACGCAGTATTTT
>TRBD1|TRBJ1-6|once|17|TRBV19
CASSTDRVYSYNSPLHF
TGTGCCAGTAGTACCGACAGGGTGTACTCCTATAATTCACCCCTCCACTTT
>.|TRBJ2-5|.|15|TRBV15
CATSRDNPYQETPYF
TGTGCCACCAGCAGAGATAATCCGTACCAAGAGACCCCGTACTTC